This T cell receptor beta chain was observed in a study of OX40 agonist ivuxolimab in advanced cancers. Background on the study: It was permissible to have had prior anti-PD-1, anti-PD-L1 or anti-CTLA-4 therapy, and around 43% had some. Findings and limits, study-wide: Certain nonresponders additionally had low normalized T-cell clonal expansion. The study observed clonal expansion of CD4+ and CD8+ blood T cells by week 6 at 0.1 to 3.0 mg/kg.

This clone was counted at least ten times. Its target is not known. Germline V gene lookup returns CDR1 SEHNR and CDR2 FQNEAQ (reference sequence). The junction had 10 bases not matched to a gene; V was cut back by 5 bases and J by 0 bases. The CDR3 loop spans 17 amino acids. TCRdb keeps only in-frame clones here, not all; method: immunoSEQ multiplex PCR. The sample comprises 55,000 to 75,000 clones, 80% to 85% of which are singletons, and roughly 5.1% rests with the top ten. This clonotype originated in an adult with an advanced solid tumor such as melanoma, head and neck, liver or kidney cancer. The gene calls are TRBV7-9 and TRBJ2-1; TRBD2 agrees at 7 bases. Sample: CD4+ or CD8+ T cells sorted from blood, taken in a trial of the OX40 agonist ivuxolimab. CDR3 residues: CASSPGGTLSSYNEQFF. The DNA for the CDR3 is TGTGCCAGCAGCCCCGGGGGGACTTTAAGCTCCTACAATGAGCAGTTCTTC.